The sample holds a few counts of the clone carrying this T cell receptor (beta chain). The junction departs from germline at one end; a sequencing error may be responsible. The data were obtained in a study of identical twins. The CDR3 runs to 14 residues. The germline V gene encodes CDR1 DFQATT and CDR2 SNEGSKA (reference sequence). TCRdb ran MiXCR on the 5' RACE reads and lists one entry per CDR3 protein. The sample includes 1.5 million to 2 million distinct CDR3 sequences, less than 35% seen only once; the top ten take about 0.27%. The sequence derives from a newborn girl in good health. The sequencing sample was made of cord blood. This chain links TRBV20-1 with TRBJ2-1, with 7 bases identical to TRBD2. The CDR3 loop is CSATGGPSYNEQFF. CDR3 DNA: TGTAGTGCTACGGGGGGTCCCTCCTACAATGAGCAGTTCTTC.